This TCR beta chain derives from a study of blood T cell repertoires in COVID-19. Study overall: The United States, Italy and Spain were the sources of the acute and convalescent COVID-19 samples. T cells, B-cell-depleted T cells, or PBMCs supplied cDNA or gDNA.

The CDR3 consists of 13 residues. With 1 base removed from V and 9 bases from J, the gap between germline ends came to 7 bases. Per the germline V gene, CDR1 is MRHNA and CDR2 is SNTAGT. Using immunoSEQ multiplex PCR, the repertoire was profiled, and TCRdb retains in-frame clones only, with some absent. The table shows fewer than 500,000 clones, with around 90% occurring only once. This TCR derives from a woman under 30 who had recovered from COVID-19. V usage is TRBV6-4 and J usage is TRBJ1-6; D is perhaps TRBD1 (5 bases). Sequencing used PBMCs or T cells enriched from blood (not recorded which). The CDR3 region has the DNA TGTGCCAGCAGTGACTACGGGGGTTCACCCCTCCACTTT. This codes for CASSDYGGSPLHF.